The 12 T cell receptor beta chains below come from one sample, sequenced in a study of molecular identifiers for immune sequencing clone quantification. One entry per CDR3 protein, called by TCRdb with MiXCR from the PCR reads. The sample carries around 460,000 distinct CDR3 sequences, 20% to 25% recorded once. The sample consisted of naive CD8+ T cells from blood, with Jurkat cell RNA spiked in. Noted subset: FACS-sorted CD8+CD4-CCR7+CD45RA+ naive T cells. These receptors were taken from a human donor in good health. Some libraries in this study had Jurkat cell RNA spiked in.

Many counts were recorded for this clonotype. The V and J genes are TRBV6-5 and TRBJ2-1; D is uncertain. The germline CDR1 and CDR2 sequences are MNHEY and SVGAGI. The CDR3 consists of 16 residues. Trimming removed 0 bases from V and 0 bases from J, with 9 bases in between. The CDR3 nucleotides are TGTGCCAGCAGTTACTCCCTGGGCTCCTCCTACAATGAGCAGTTCTTC. It yields the protein CASSYSLGSSYNEQFF.

A word on this clonotype: A single base separates this from a much larger clone, so it may be a read error. J is TRBJ2-2 and V is TRBV9; 12 positions match TRBD1. The CDR3 has 17 residues. J gave up 4 bases and V 0 bases, and 4 bases lay outside the gene matches. The germline CDR1 and CDR2 sequences are SGDLS and YYNGEE. CDR3 DNA sequence: TGTGCCAGCAGCGTAGAGGGACAGGGGGCGAGCACCGGGGAGCTGTTTTTT. Its translation: CASSVEGQGASTGELFF.

The chain is built from TRBV6-5 and TRBJ2-7; D possibly corresponds to TRBD2 (6 bases). CDR3 size: 14 residues. Germline lookup yields CDR1 MNHEY and CDR2 SVGAGI. Trimming removed 0 bases from V and 5 bases from J, with 11 bases in between. The CDR3 region is CASSYSGTGDEQYF. CDR3 DNA: TGTGCCAGCAGTTACTCAGGGACTGGAGACGAGCAGTACTTC.

This chain links TRBV7-9 with TRBJ1-1, with TRBD1 matching over 8 bases. The germline CDR1 and CDR2 sequences are SEHNR and FQNEAQ (reference sequence). With 5 bases clipped from V and 0 bases from J, the junction kept 8 bases outside the gene matches. The CDR3 contains 16 residues. CDR3 in amino acids: CASSPSQGAMNTEAFF. For the CDR3, the DNA is TGTGCCAGCAGCCCCAGCCAGGGGGCAATGAACACTGAAGCTTTCTTT.

The rearrangement links TRBV4-3 to TRBJ2-3; TRBD2 might be the D (5 bases). The V end lost 0 bases, the J end lost 1 base, and 14 bases lay between the germline ends. This CDR3 region has 17 residues. The germline V gene encodes CDR1 LGHNA and CDR2 YSLEER. CDR3 amino acids: CASSQELGKGGTDTQYF. CDR3 coding DNA: TGCGCCAGCAGCCAAGAGTTGGGGAAGGGAGGCACAGATACGCAGTATTTT.

Many counts were recorded for this clonotype. This chain links TRBV7-6 with TRBJ2-7, with TRBD1 matching over 7 bases. Germline lookup yields CDR1 SGHVS and CDR2 FNYEAQ. CDR3 length equals 16 residues. The junction had 11 bases not matched to a gene; V was cut back by 4 bases and J by 2 bases. DNA of the CDR3: TGTGCCAGCAGCTCCAAATCGCGGACAGGCACCTACGAGCAGTACTTC. Translation gives CASSSKSRTGTYEQYF.

This clonotype was seen a few times. This chain joins TRBV20-1 and TRBJ2-7; the D call may be TRBD1 or TRBD2 (6 bases each). The CDR3 has 13 amino acids. Trimming removed 4 bases from V and 6 bases from J, with 16 bases in between. Looked up from germline, CDR1 is DFQATT and CDR2 is SNEGSKA (reference sequence). This CDR3 reads CSATPGAPLEQYF. The CDR3 nucleotides read TGCAGTGCTACACCGGGGGCTCCGCTCGAGCAGTACTTC.

On this clonotype itself: This sequence may be a read error, since a much larger clone differs from it by one base. The chain employs TRBV4-2 and TRBJ2-7, with D possibly called TRBD1 or TRBD2 (5 bases each). Germline lookup yields CDR1 LGHNA and CDR2 YNFKEQ. CDR3 length equals 14 residues. V was trimmed by 0 bases and J by 5 bases, leaving 11 bases between them. CDR3: CASSQERGGHEQYF. CDR3 coding DNA: TGTGCCAGCAGCCAAGAGAGGGGCGGCCACGAGCAGTACTTC.

The sample holds a few counts of this clonotype. DNA of the CDR3: TGTGCCAGCAGCTTATCGGGGTATGAGCAGTTCTTC. This gives the protein CASSLSGYEQFF. V usage is TRBV7-9 and J usage is TRBJ2-1; D perhaps matches TRBD2 (5 bases). The germline V gene has CDR1 SEHNR and CDR2 FQNEAQ (reference sequence). CDR3 length equals 12 residues. V shed 2 bases and J shed 8 bases, with 7 bases lying between them. The full variable domain, with the rest looked up from reference TRBV7-9 and TRBJ2-1, is DTGVSQNPRHKITKRGQNVTFRCDPISEHNRLYWYRQTLGQGPEFLTYFQNEAQLEKSRLLSDRFSAERPKGSFSTLEIQRTEQGDSAMYLCASSLSGYEQFFGPGTRLTVL.

The chain has TRBV6-1 and TRBJ1-1; the D is unclear. The CDR3 totals 13 residues. The V and J ends lost 1 base and 12 bases respectively, with 15 bases between them. Germline assignment: CDR1 MNHNS and CDR2 SASEGT. As DNA, the CDR3 is TGTGCCAGCAGTGAAGGTGGGGTCCTGGCAACTTTCTTT. This sequence encodes CASSEGGVLATFF.

This clonotype was recorded many times. V gene TRBV20-1 combines with J gene TRBJ2-7; the match to TRBD1 covers 7 bases. This CDR3 contains 12 residues. From germline, CDR1 is DFQATT and CDR2 SNEGSKA (reference sequence). J was trimmed by 3 bases and V by 6 bases; bases with no gene match: 5. For the CDR3, the DNA is TGCAGTGCGCGAGGACAGGTCTACGAGCAGTACTTC. Translation gives CSARGQVYEQYF.

The rearrangement joins TRBV7-9 to TRBJ2-7; 9 nucleotides align to TRBD2. Germline V lookup: CDR1 SEHNR, CDR2 FQNEAQ (reference sequence). This CDR3 comprises 17 residues. Trimming at V came to 4 bases and at J to 1 base, leaving 11 bases not matched to a gene. The CDR3 reads CASSSPSWRGGSYEQYF. The CDR3 DNA reads TGTGCCAGCAGCTCTCCGAGTTGGCGGGGGGGGTCCTACGAGCAGTACTTC. The whole variable domain, filled in from reference TRBV7-9 and TRBJ2-7, reads DTGVSQNPRHKITKRGQNVTFRCDPISEHNRLYWYRQTLGQGPEFLTYFQNEAQLEKSRLLSDRFSAERPKGSFSTLEIQRTEQGDSAMYLCASSSPSWRGGSYEQYFGPGTRLTVT.